This T cell receptor beta chain comes out of a study of shared clonotypes between healthy human individuals. Study-wide context: Three plates each covered CD4 naive and memory; CD8 naive two, CD8 memory one.

V lost 1 base and J 5 bases, leaving 8 bases between the germline ends. The germline V gene has CDR1 KGHSH and CDR2 LQKENI. The CDR3 runs to 13 residues. Genomic DNA belonging to each subset was distributed in equal measure over several immunoSEQ plates. TCRdb keeps only in-frame clones here, not all; method: immunoSEQ multiplex PCR. The sample shows 2 million to 3 million clones, under 95% of them seen only once. A CD45RA+ naive subset and a CD45RA-negative memory subset were split from CD4+ cells. The study, taken as a whole, reports: Few donors restricted represented genetic and exposure-history diversity.

Comment on this clone: The antigen is not known.

Source material: naive CD4+ T cells from PBMCs. Subset meaning: CD45RA+ positively selected. The sequence derives from a man aged 18 to 30 in good health. Some clones in this sample may be carry-over from other donors' samples. The rearrangement joins TRBV18 to TRBJ2-5, with D maybe TRBD2 (5 bases). The CDR3 DNA follows: TGTGCCAGCTCACCACGGCCGGGGGAGACCCAGTACTTC. Translation gives CASSPRPGETQYF. Together with reference TRBV18 and TRBJ2-5, the CDR3 gives the full variable domain: NAGVMQNPRHLVRRRGQEARLRCSPMKGHSHVYWYRQLPEEGLKFMVYLQKENIIDESGMPKERFSAEFPKEGPSILRIQQVVRGDSAAYFCASSPRPGETQYFGPGTRLLVL.